The next 22 T cell receptor beta chains were all read from a single sample in a study of Graves' ophthalmopathy and Graves' hyperthyroidism. RNA transcripts were the template, and TCR beta CDR3 regions were amplified from them. HTBI primers served in a first-round RT-PCR, which a second-round multiplex PCR followed. Each CDR3 protein is one row after TCRdb ran MiXCR on the multiplex PCR reads. There are some 1.1 million distinct CDR3 sequences in the sample; 35% to 45% occur only once, and around 10% lies in the top ten. Sequenced sample: peripheral blood or thyroid tissue (not recorded which). The source of these receptors is an adult man with Graves' hyperthyroidism.

This chain uses TRBV12-3 or TRBV12-4 with TRBJ1-1; the match to TRBD1 covers 7 bases. Losses at the gene ends were 5 bases for V and 5 bases for J; bases not matched to a gene: 14. There are 16 residues in the CDR3. DNA for the CDR3: TGTGCCAGCAGTCCCCAACCCGGGACAGCCAAAACTGAAGCTTTCTTT. The encoded protein is CASSPQPGTAKTEAFF.

The chain combines TRBV20-1 with TRBJ1-4; D uncertain. Deletions cut 2 bases from V and 7 bases from J, with 14 bases between. This CDR3 has 14 residues. The V gene's germline CDR1 is DFQATT and CDR2 SNEGSKA (reference sequence). CDR3 sequence reads: CSARTPGRAEKLFF. The CDR3 DNA follows: TGCAGTGCTAGAACGCCGGGAAGGGCTGAAAAACTGTTTTTT.

Many counts were recorded for this clonotype. This sequence joins TRBV5-1 and TRBJ1-1; possible D gene TRBD1, 5 bases. The germline V and J ends were trimmed by 1 base and 7 bases, with 14 bases remaining between them. Germline CDR1 SGHRS, CDR2 YFSETQ. The length of the CDR3 is 14 residues. This CDR3 reads CASSLTRDGLEAFF. DNA for the CDR3: TGCGCCAGCAGCTTGACCCGGGACGGTCTTGAAGCTTTCTTT.

With regard to this clonotype: A junction boundary mismatches the germline segment, possibly from a read error. The J gene is TRBJ1-4, the V gene TRBV7-8; D gene ambiguous. Germline CDR1 reads SGHVS; CDR2 reads FQNEAQ. The CDR3 spans 8 residues. DNA of the CDR3: TGTGCCAGCAGCCCACTAGGGTTT. It translates to CASSPLGF. Together with reference TRBV7-8 and TRBJ1-4, the CDR3 gives the full variable domain: GAGVSQSPRYKVAKRGQDVALRCDPISGHVSLFWYQQALGQGPEFLTYFQNEAQLDKSGLPSDRFFAERPEGSVSTLKIQRTQQEDSAVYLCASSPLGFGSGTQLSVL.

The rearrangement links TRBV4-3 to TRBJ1-2, with unresolved D. Germline CDR1 and CDR2: LGHNA and YSLEER. The germline V and J ends were trimmed by 0 bases and 2 bases, with 13 bases remaining between them. This CDR3 is 16 amino acids long. As DNA, the CDR3 is TGCGCCAGCAGCCAAGACGGGCGGAAGAAAAACTATGGCTACACCTTC. The encoded protein is CASSQDGRKKNYGYTF.

This sequence joins TRBV11-1 and TRBJ1-6; 9 nucleotides line up with TRBD1. CDR3 length: 13 residues. The germline gives CDR1 SGHAT, CDR2 FQDESV (reference sequence). Trimming removed 6 bases from V and 11 bases from J; junction bases left unmatched: 5. Here the CDR3 reads CASRKTGGTPLHF. The CDR3 DNA reads TGTGCCAGCAGGAAAACAGGGGGCACACCCCTCCACTTT.

This clonotype has ten or more counts. The chain couples TRBV5-8 to TRBJ1-6; 12 bases map to TRBD1. This CDR3 spans 15 amino acids. Germline-derived CDR1 and CDR2 are SGHTS and YDEGEE. Losses at the gene ends were 2 bases for V and 9 bases for J; bases not matched to a gene: 3. This CDR3 reads CASSFGTGGASPLHF. DNA of the CDR3: TGTGCCAGCAGCTTCGGGACAGGGGGCGCTTCACCCCTCCACTTT.

This clonotype was observed many times. The chain is built from TRBV29-1 and TRBJ2-7; D possibly corresponds to TRBD1 (6 bases). Germline values: CDR1 SQVTM, CDR2 ANQGSEA. This CDR3 has 14 amino acids. The V gene lost 2 bases and the J gene lost 2 bases, with 13 bases spanning the gap. The CDR3 DNA is TGCAGCGTTGAAATTTCTGGGACAACCTACGAGCAGTACTTC. This sequence encodes CSVEISGTTYEQYF.

This clonotype was counted at least ten times. The J gene is TRBJ1-1, the V gene TRBV7-8; weak D call: TRBD1 (5 bases). This CDR3 is built from 14 residues. V was clipped by 2 bases and J by 3 bases, with 10 bases between them. The germline V gene has CDR1 SGHVS and CDR2 FQNEAQ. The CDR3 loop is CASSLSLRDTEAFF. The CDR3 DNA follows: TGTGCCAGCAGCTTATCCCTCAGGGACACTGAAGCTTTCTTT.

The chain has TRBV28 and TRBJ2-7; no reliable D call. Germline assignment: CDR1 MDHEN and CDR2 SYDVKM. Trimming left V 3 bases short and J 4 bases short, with 7 bases between. This CDR3 has 12 residues. CDR3 sequence (DNA): TGTGCCAGCAGTTTTCTTCGGTACGAGCAGTACTTC. Its protein product is CASSFLRYEQYF.

The genes are TRBV10-3 and TRBJ2-3, with 9 bases lining up with TRBD2. The CDR3 has 15 residues. V trimming: 10 bases; J trimming: 2 bases; junction bases outside the gene matches: 10. Germline values: CDR1 ENHRY, CDR2 SYGVKD. CDR3 nucleotide sequence: TGTGCCAGCAGACAGCGGGGGGTAATCACAGATACGCAGTATTTT. Translating it yields CASRQRGVITDTQYF.

The chain has TRBV29-1 and TRBJ2-7; D perhaps matches TRBD1 (6 bases). V was cut by 4 bases and J by 3 bases, with 10 bases left in between. CDR3 size: 12 residues. The germline V gene encodes CDR1 SQVTM and CDR2 ANQGSEA. DNA for the CDR3: TGCAGCGTTGCGACAGGAGGCTACGAGCAGTACTTC. It encodes CSVATGGYEQYF.

This clonotype showed up many times. The chain is built from TRBV20-1 and TRBJ1-5; 7 bases map to TRBD1. The CDR3 extends over 13 amino acids. The V segment lost 3 bases and the J segment 4 bases; nucleotides outside the gene matches: 3. The germline V gene has CDR1 DFQATT and CDR2 SNEGSKA (reference sequence). CDR3 DNA sequence: TGCAGTGCTAGTAAGGACAGGAATCAGCCCCAGCATTTT. Translating it yields CSASKDRNQPQHF.

The chain is built from TRBV13 and TRBJ1-2, with D possibly TRBD1 on 6 matching bases. V was pared by 6 bases and J by 0 bases, with 14 bases between. Germline loops: CDR1 PRHDT, CDR2 FYEKMQ (reference sequence). The CDR3 runs to 15 residues. The CDR3 DNA reads as TGTGCCAGCAGTCTAGGGGGACTGCCTAACTATGGCTACACCTTC. Translating gives CASSLGGLPNYGYTF.

The chain is built from TRBV5-1 and TRBJ2-7, with 7 bases matching TRBD2. Germline CDR1 reads SGHRS; CDR2 reads YFSETQ. The CDR3 contains 16 residues. The V segment lost 4 bases and the J segment 3 bases; nucleotides outside the gene matches: 13. The CDR3 nucleotides read TGCGCCAGCAGCCCAGCCTTCACTAGCGAAAGCTACGAGCAGTACTTC. As protein: CASSPAFTSESYEQYF.

The chain joins TRBV6-5 to TRBJ1-2, with D possibly being TRBD1 (5 bases). CDR3 size: 14 residues. Trimming cost V 5 bases and J 1 base, with 11 bases left between them. CDR1 is MNHEY, CDR2 SVGAGI, per germline. CDR3 amino acids: CASSRDGINYGYTF. For the CDR3, the DNA is TGTGCCAGCAGTAGGGACGGAATTAACTATGGCTACACCTTC.

This clonotype has a count of ten or more. The rearrangement joins TRBV5-1 to TRBJ2-5; TRBD2 agrees at 7 bases. The junction had 8 bases not matched to a gene; V was cut back by 4 bases and J by 2 bases. This CDR3 comprises 15 residues. Germline V gene sequence: CDR1 SGHRS, CDR2 YFSETQ. The CDR3 here is CASSPGVGGQETQYF. The CDR3 DNA follows: TGCGCCAGCAGCCCAGGAGTGGGAGGGCAAGAGACCCAGTACTTC.

This clonotype has at least ten counts. The CDR3: CASNGHNQPQHF. CDR3 sequence (DNA): TGTGCCAGCAATGGACACAATCAGCCCCAGCATTTT. This chain links TRBV6-6 with TRBJ1-5; TRBD1 is a possible D gene (5 bases). The ends were cut back, 7 bases at V and 3 bases at J, with 7 bases in the middle. The CDR3 runs to 12 residues. Per the germline V gene, CDR1 is MNHNY and CDR2 is SVGAGI (reference sequence).

The chain couples TRBV7-3 to TRBJ1-4; TRBD1 is a possible D gene (6 bases). This CDR3 comprises 15 residues. Germline V gene data show CDR1 as SGHTA and CDR2 as FQGTGA. The germline V and J ends were trimmed by 6 bases and 4 bases, with 15 bases remaining between them. The CDR3 region is CASSPRDTYNEKLFF. The CDR3 DNA reads TGTGCCAGCAGTCCCCGGGACACATATAATGAAAAACTGTTTTTT.

This clonotype was seen repeatedly, ten times or more. This chain joins TRBV14 and TRBJ1-4, with 8 nucleotides matching TRBD1. The V segment lost 3 bases and the J segment 11 bases; nucleotides outside the gene matches: 5. From germline, CDR1 is SGHDN and CDR2 FVKESK. The length of the CDR3 is 13 residues. The CDR3 bases are TGTGCCAGCAGCCACGGACAGGGCGGGAAACTGTTTTTT. Translation gives CASSHGQGGKLFF.

This clonotype came up many times. The V gene is TRBV10-1, the J gene TRBJ2-2; D unresolved. CDR3 length: 14 residues. CDR1 is WNHNN and CDR2 is SYGVQD in the germline V gene (reference sequence). Trimming removed 3 bases at V and 1 base at J, with 6 bases between. The DNA for the CDR3 is TGCGCCAGCAGTGAAGCAGGGAACACCGGGGAGCTGTTTTTT. Translating gives CASSEAGNTGELFF.

The chain carries TRBV12-3 or TRBV12-4 and TRBJ1-2, with 9 bases fitting TRBD1. The V gene end was trimmed by 6 bases and the J gene end by 8 bases; junction bases not matched to a gene: 7. The CDR3 consists of 13 residues. CDR3 nucleotides: TGTGCCAGCAGCTACGGACAGGGGAGAGGCTACACCTTC. Encoded protein: CASSYGQGRGYTF.